The clone carrying this T cell receptor beta chain was counted at least ten times. CDR1 KGHDR and CDR2 SFDVKD come from the germline V gene. V was clipped by 12 bases and J by 5 bases; unmatched bases: 15. The CDR3 has 14 amino acids. TCRdb fed the 5' RACE reads into MiXCR, producing one record per CDR3 protein. The table has more than 55,000 distinct CDR3 sequences, about 7.8% seen once. The data were obtained in a study of T cells after yellow fever vaccination. Here the sequenced sample was CD8+ T cells sorted from PBMCs, taken 15 days after the yellow fever booster vaccination. This chain joins TRBV24-1 and TRBJ2-7, with 7 positions matching TRBD1. This TCR was sampled from a young man who received the YFV17D yellow fever vaccine. CDR3 protein: CAVASTGNVDEQYF. The CDR3 DNA sequence: TGTGCCGTCGCTTCGACAGGGAATGTCGACGAGCAGTACTTC.